The 26 T cell receptor beta chains below all came from one sample that was sequenced in a study of T cell responses to AZD1222 COVID-19 vaccine. Profiled with immunoSEQ multiplex PCR; TCRdb holds only in-frame clones, not every one. The sample yields roughly 150,000 clones, roughly 92% seen once. The input for sequencing was peripheral blood, taken on day 0 of AZD1222 vaccination. These receptors came from an adult in good health.

The chain combines TRBV19 with TRBJ1-2, with D unclear. The CDR3 totals 14 residues. Trimming stripped 4 bases from V and 4 bases from J, with 13 bases between. Germline V gene lookup returns CDR1 LNHDA and CDR2 SQIVND (reference sequence). CDR3 amino acids: CASSTSMGSYGYTF. The CDR3 nucleotides read TGTGCCAGTAGTACGTCTATGGGGAGCTATGGCTACACCTTC. The entire variable domain, with the rest obtained from reference TRBV19 and TRBJ1-2, is as follows: DGGITQSPKYLFRKEGQNVTLSCEQNLNHDAMYWYRQDPGQGLRLIYYSQIVNDFQKGDIAEGYSVSREKKESFPLTVTSAQKNPTAFYLCASSTSMGSYGYTFGSGTRLTVV.

This chain links TRBV19 with TRBJ1-1; D not resolved. The ends were cut back, 1 base at V and 7 bases at J, with 7 bases in the middle. The CDR3 length is 12 residues. Germline V gene data show CDR1 as LNHDA and CDR2 as SQIVND (reference sequence). The CDR3 reads CASSIGRREAFF. CDR3 sequence (DNA): TGTGCCAGTAGTATAGGGCGGCGTGAAGCTTTCTTT.

The chain recombines TRBV7-9 with TRBJ1-4, with D unclear. The CDR3 runs to 14 residues. Germline V gene data show CDR1 as SEHNR and CDR2 as FQNEAQ (reference sequence). The ends were cut back, 5 bases at V and 2 bases at J, with 9 bases in the middle. CDR3 DNA sequence: TGTGCCAGCAGCCCGGGTTTCACTAATGAAAAACTGTTTTTT. Translation gives CASSPGFTNEKLFF.

The J gene is TRBJ1-2, the V gene TRBV7-2; tentative D call: TRBD1 (5 bases). This CDR3 contains 13 residues. Trimming removed 10 bases at V and 6 bases at J, with 18 bases between. Germline V gene data show CDR1 as SGHTA and CDR2 as FQGNSA. The CDR3 DNA reads TGTGCCATCGGGGGAGGTCTTGAGCATGGCTACACCTTC. It translates to CAIGGGLEHGYTF. The full variable domain, rest sourced from reference TRBV7-2 and TRBJ1-2, is GAGVSQSPSNKVTEKGKDVELRCDPISGHTALYWYRQSLGQGLEFLIYFQGNSAPDKSGLPSDRFSAERTGGSVSTLTIQRTQQEDSAVYLCAIGGGLEHGYTFGSGTRLTVV.

The chain uses TRBV7-2 and TRBJ2-2; D unclear. Germline lookup yields CDR1 SGHTA and CDR2 FQGNSA. CDR3 length: 15 residues. V lost 1 base, J lost 1 base, and 7 bases lay in between. This CDR3 reads CASSLVGRNTGELFF. The CDR3 DNA is TGTGCCAGCAGCTTAGTAGGCCGGAACACCGGGGAGCTGTTTTTT.

The chain joins TRBV10-1 to TRBJ2-1; a weak D match, TRBD2 (5 bases). Germline values: CDR1 WNHNN, CDR2 SYGVQD (reference sequence). The CDR3 totals 13 residues. The germline V and J ends were trimmed by 5 bases and 5 bases, with 10 bases remaining between them. The CDR3 sequence: CASSTGEHNEQFF. The CDR3 region has the DNA TGCGCCAGCAGTACCGGGGAACACAATGAGCAGTTCTTC.

The rearrangement uses TRBV6-5 and TRBJ1-5, with 7 bases identical to TRBD1. The CDR3 has 13 amino acids. Trimming at V came to 8 bases and at J to 4 bases, leaving 5 bases not matched to a gene. Germline CDR1 is MNHEY and CDR2 is SVGAGI. The CDR3 DNA is TGTGCCAGCGACAGGGTGAAGAATCAGCCCCAGCATTTT. Translating gives CASDRVKNQPQHF.

This rearrangement joins TRBV6-2 or TRBV6-3 to TRBJ1-5; 8 nucleotides agree with TRBD1. Germline V lookup: CDR1 MNHEY, CDR2 SVGEGT. The CDR3 consists of 16 residues. J was trimmed by 3 bases and V by 5 bases; bases with no gene match: 9. The CDR3 nucleotides read TGTGCCAGCAGTCCAAACCAGGGGGCTTTCAATCAGCCCCAGCATTTT. This translates into CASSPNQGAFNQPQHF.

This clone was seen a handful of times. Other DNA sequences in this specimen translate into the identical CDR3. V gene TRBV9 combines with J gene TRBJ1-6; the D gene is possibly TRBD1 (5 bases). V lost 0 bases to trimming and J lost 10 bases, with 11 bases between them. In germline, CDR1 is SGDLS, CDR2 YYNGEE. CDR3 size: 14 residues. CDR3 residues: CASSVGGFDSPLHF. CDR3 DNA: TGTGCCAGCAGCGTAGGGGGCTTTGACTCACCCCTCCACTTT.

CDR3 region: CASSLGQGANYGYTF. The CDR3 DNA follows: TGTGCCAGCAGCTTGGGACAGGGAGCTAACTATGGCTACACCTTC. The chain recombines TRBV5-6 with TRBJ1-2; 7 nucleotides line up with TRBD1. The V gene's germline CDR1 is SGHDT and CDR2 YYEEEE. V trimming: 0 bases; J trimming: 0 bases; junction bases outside the gene matches: 2. The CDR3 is 15 residues long.

The genes are TRBV29-1 and TRBJ1-2; 10 bases are a match to TRBD1. Germline CDR1 is SQVTM and CDR2 is ANQGSEA. The CDR3 runs 14 residues. The junction had 14 bases not matched to a gene; V was cut back by 6 bases and J by 10 bases. CDR3 region: CSVQTGTGAVPYTF. Here the CDR3 DNA reads TGCAGCGTCCAAACCGGGACAGGGGCCGTACCCTACACCTTC.

The gene calls are TRBV27 and TRBJ1-2; a possible D gene is TRBD1 (6 bases). Germline-derived CDR1 and CDR2 are MNHEY and SMNVEV (reference sequence). Trimming took off 4 bases at V and 8 bases at J, with 11 bases between the two ends. The CDR3 sequence is 12 residues long. Written as DNA, the CDR3 is TGTGCCAGCAGTTCTGCTACAGGGGGCTACACCTTC. Translation gives CASSSATGGYTF.

The CDR3 loop is CASSRGQGGNTIYF. The DNA for the CDR3 is TGTGCCAGCAGCCGCGGCCAGGGGGGAAACACCATATATTTT. The V gene is TRBV3-1 (or the pseudogene TRBV3-2), the J gene TRBJ1-3, with D perhaps TRBD1 (6 bases). Germline loops: CDR1 LGHDT, CDR2 YNNKEL (reference sequence). The CDR3 totals 14 residues. With 4 bases removed from V and 4 bases from J, the gap between germline ends came to 11 bases.

The chain carries TRBV7-8 and TRBJ2-7; D remains unclear. The V and J ends lost 0 bases and 2 bases respectively, with 2 bases between them. CDR3 length: 12 residues. CDR1 and CDR2 (germline): SGHVS, FQNEAQ. The DNA for the CDR3 is TGTGCCAGCAGCTTAGCACCCTACGAGCAGTACTTC. This codes for CASSLAPYEQYF.

The J gene is TRBJ1-3, the V gene TRBV6-1; no definite D call. V lost 2 bases and J lost 7, with 12 bases in between. The V gene's germline CDR1 is MNHNS and CDR2 SASEGT. The CDR3 totals 14 residues. CDR3 sequence reads: CASSEMANLNTIYF. The CDR3 DNA reads as TGTGCCAGCAGTGAAATGGCTAATTTGAACACCATATATTTT.

The V call is TRBV30, the J call TRBJ1-6; D is unclear. The CDR3 extends over 15 amino acids. Deletions cut 1 base from V and 8 bases from J, with 15 bases between. The germline V gene encodes CDR1 GTSNPN and CDR2 SVGIG (reference sequence). The CDR3, as DNA: TGTGCCTGGAGTGGACTAGGCCCTACGGATTCACCCCTCCACTTT. Translating gives CAWSGLGPTDSPLHF.

The CDR3 is CASSYLGRGLNTEAFF. The CDR3 nucleotides are TGTGCCAGCAGTTACCTCGGGAGAGGATTGAACACTGAAGCTTTCTTT. The chain has TRBV6-5 and TRBJ1-1; D uncertain. V lost 2 bases and J lost 0, with 13 bases in between. This CDR3 is 16 amino acids long. Germline CDR1 reads MNHEY; CDR2 reads SVGAGI.

The chain carries TRBV7-2 and TRBJ2-2, with TRBD1 identical over 9 bases. The CDR3 runs to 15 residues. Losses at the gene ends were 5 bases for V and 6 bases for J; bases not matched to a gene: 7. Germline V lookup: CDR1 SGHTA, CDR2 FQGNSA. DNA for the CDR3: TGTGCCAGCAGCCTTGACAGGGGGATCGCCGGGGAGCTGTTTTTT. Translated: CASSLDRGIAGELFF.

The rearrangement joins TRBV7-9 to TRBJ1-1; TRBD1 agrees at 10 bases. CDR3 length: 15 residues. The germline V gene has CDR1 SEHNR and CDR2 FQNEAQ (reference sequence). Germline trimming cut 6 bases from V and 6 bases from J; bases unmatched to any gene: 10. The CDR3 sequence: CASRPLGTGVSEAFF. The CDR3 DNA reads TGTGCCAGCAGGCCCTTAGGGACAGGGGTGTCTGAAGCTTTCTTT.

A word on this clone: A read error may account for a junction end that differs from germline. The J gene is TRBJ2-2, the V gene TRBV27; 8 nucleotides line up with TRBD2. The CDR3 has 15 residues. CDR1 is MNHEY, CDR2 SMNVEV, per germline (reference sequence). CDR3 DNA: TGTGCCAGCAGTCTTAGCGGGGCGAACACCGTGGAGCTGTTTTTT. The encoded protein is CASSLSGANTVELFF.

The chain couples TRBV29-1 to TRBJ1-2; 8 bases line up with TRBD1. Germline loops: CDR1 SQVTM, CDR2 ANQGSEA. V was pared by 3 bases and J by 8 bases, with 8 bases of the junction left unmatched. This CDR3 is 13 amino acids long. The DNA of the CDR3 is TGCAGCGTTGATATGCAGGGGGCGGAGGGCTACACCTTC. This sequence encodes CSVDMQGAEGYTF.

J is TRBJ2-3 and V is TRBV5-5; D perhaps matches TRBD2 (5 bases). CDR1 and CDR2 from the germline V gene are SGHKS and YYEKEE (reference sequence). The CDR3 has 15 residues. Deletions cut 2 bases from V and 0 bases from J, with 10 bases between. The DNA for the CDR3 is TGTGCCAGCAGCTTCCGGGGTTCTAGCACAGATACGCAGTATTTT. It encodes CASSFRGSSTDTQYF.

The V gene is TRBV6-5, the J gene TRBJ2-1, with TRBD2 matching over 13 bases. Trimming cost V 6 bases and J 9 bases; bases outside gene matches: 5. Looked up from germline, CDR1 is MNHEY and CDR2 is SVGAGI. This CDR3 region has 14 residues. The CDR3 loop reads CASRGLAGEGEQFF. The DNA of the CDR3 is TGTGCCAGCAGAGGACTAGCGGGAGAGGGTGAGCAGTTCTTC.

This chain uses TRBV4-1 with TRBJ2-1, with 9 nucleotides matching TRBD2. Trimming removed 1 base from V and 6 bases from J; junction bases left unmatched: 1. The CDR3 sequence is 14 residues long. Germline-derived CDR1 and CDR2 are MGHRA and YSYEKL. The CDR3 is CASSQAGLANEQFF. Written as DNA, the CDR3 is TGCGCCAGCAGCCAAGCGGGACTAGCCAATGAGCAGTTCTTC.

CDR3 DNA sequence: TGTGCCAGCAATATCGGAAGGCAGCCCCAGCATTTT. Amino acids: CASNIGRQPQHF. The chain links TRBV12-3 or TRBV12-4 to TRBJ1-5; no reliable D call. Trimming removed 7 bases from V and 7 bases from J, with 11 bases in between. The CDR3 has 12 amino acids.

This chain links TRBV12-5 with TRBJ2-5; D is possibly TRBD2 (5 bases). The CDR3 totals 16 residues. Deletions cut 7 bases from V and 5 bases from J, with 23 bases between. The germline V gene encodes CDR1 LGHNT and CDR2 FRNRAP. In nucleotides, the CDR3 is TGTGCTAGTGCCAACGGAGGACGCCTCCTGGGGGAGACCCAGTACTTC. This encodes CASANGGRLLGETQYF.